This TCR beta chain was captured by sequencing in a study of shared clonotypes between healthy human individuals. Turning to the study itself: Each donor's CD4 naive and CD4 memory cells filled three plates apiece, CD8 naive two, and CD8 memory one.

Generated by immunoSEQ multiplex PCR, the TCRdb table keeps only in-frame clones and is missing some. This table holds about a million clones, around 77% found once. This clone was counted once. The CDR3 is 15 amino acids. With 4 bases removed from V and 4 bases from J, the gap between germline ends came to 14 bases. Germline V gives CDR1 SGHRS, CDR2 YFSETQ. The source material was memory CD4+ T cells from PBMCs. As to subset: CD45RA-negative fraction. This receptor was obtained from a man aged 18 to 29 in good health. Some clones in this sample may be carry-over from other donors' samples. The chain carries TRBV5-1 and TRBJ1-4; the D gene is possibly TRBD1 (6 bases). The CDR3 DNA is TGCGCCAGCAGCCCCACCGGGACAAGTAATGAAAAACTGTTTTTT. It specifies CASSPTGTSNEKLFF.